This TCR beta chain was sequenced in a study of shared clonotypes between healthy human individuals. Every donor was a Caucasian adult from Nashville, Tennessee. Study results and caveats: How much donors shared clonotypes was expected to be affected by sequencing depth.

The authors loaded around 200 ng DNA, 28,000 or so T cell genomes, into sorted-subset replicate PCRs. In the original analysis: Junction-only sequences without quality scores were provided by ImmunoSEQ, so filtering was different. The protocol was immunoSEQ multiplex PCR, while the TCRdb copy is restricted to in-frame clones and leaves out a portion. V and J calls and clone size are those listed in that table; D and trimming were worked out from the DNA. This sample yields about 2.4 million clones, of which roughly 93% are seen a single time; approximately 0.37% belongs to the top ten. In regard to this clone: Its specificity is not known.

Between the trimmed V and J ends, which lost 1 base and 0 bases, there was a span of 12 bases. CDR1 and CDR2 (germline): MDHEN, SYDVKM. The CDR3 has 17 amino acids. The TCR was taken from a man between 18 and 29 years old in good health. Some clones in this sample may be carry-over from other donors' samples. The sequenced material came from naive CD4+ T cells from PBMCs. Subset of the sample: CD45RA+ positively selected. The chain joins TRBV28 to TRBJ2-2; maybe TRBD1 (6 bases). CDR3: CASSLFKDRSNTGELFF. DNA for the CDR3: TGTGCCAGCAGTTTATTTAAGGACAGATCGAACACCGGGGAGCTGTTTTTT.